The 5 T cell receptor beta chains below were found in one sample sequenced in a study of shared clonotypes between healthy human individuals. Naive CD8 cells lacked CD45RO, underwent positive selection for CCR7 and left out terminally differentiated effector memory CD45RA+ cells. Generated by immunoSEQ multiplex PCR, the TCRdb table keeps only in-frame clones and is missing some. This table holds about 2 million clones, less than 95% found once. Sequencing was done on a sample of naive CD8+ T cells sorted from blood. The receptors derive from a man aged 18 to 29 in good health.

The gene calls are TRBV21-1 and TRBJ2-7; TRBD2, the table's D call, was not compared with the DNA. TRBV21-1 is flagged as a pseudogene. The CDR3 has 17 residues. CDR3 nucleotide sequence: TGTGCCAGCAGCATTCAAGAGCGGGAGGTATTCTCCTACGAGCAGTACTTC. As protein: CASSIQEREVFSYEQYF.

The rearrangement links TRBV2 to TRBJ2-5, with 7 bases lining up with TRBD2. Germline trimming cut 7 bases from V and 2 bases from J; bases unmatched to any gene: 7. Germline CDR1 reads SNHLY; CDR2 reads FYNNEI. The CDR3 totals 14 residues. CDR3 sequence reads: CASMALAVQETQYF. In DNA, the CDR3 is TGTGCCAGCATGGCGCTAGCGGTTCAAGAGACCCAGTACTTC.

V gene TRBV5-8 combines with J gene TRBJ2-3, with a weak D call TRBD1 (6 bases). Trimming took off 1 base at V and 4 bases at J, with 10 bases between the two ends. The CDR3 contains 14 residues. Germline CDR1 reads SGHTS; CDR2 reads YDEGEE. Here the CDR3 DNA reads TGTGCCAGCAGCTTGTATGCAGGGGCAGATACGCAGTATTTT. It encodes CASSLYAGADTQYF.

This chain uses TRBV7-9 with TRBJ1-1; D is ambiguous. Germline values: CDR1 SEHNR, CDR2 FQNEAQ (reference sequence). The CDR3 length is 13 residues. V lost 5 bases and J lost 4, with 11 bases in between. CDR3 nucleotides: TGTGCCAGCAGCGTACCGATTGGCACTGAAGCTTTCTTT. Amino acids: CASSVPIGTEAFF.

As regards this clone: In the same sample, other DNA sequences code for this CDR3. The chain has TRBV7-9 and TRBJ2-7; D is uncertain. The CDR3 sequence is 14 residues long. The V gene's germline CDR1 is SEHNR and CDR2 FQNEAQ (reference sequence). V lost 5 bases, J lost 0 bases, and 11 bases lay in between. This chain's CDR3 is CASSSPGSSYEQYF. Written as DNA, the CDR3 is TGTGCCAGCAGCAGCCCAGGAAGCTCCTACGAGCAGTACTTC.